This is a list of T cell receptor beta chains from one sample in a study of immune evolution from preneoplasia to lung adenocarcinoma. The protocol was immunoSEQ multiplex PCR, while the TCRdb copy is restricted to in-frame clones and leaves out a portion. The data contain around 11,000 clones, roughly 85% of them singletons. The sequenced sample consisted of FFPE minimally invasive lung adenocarcinoma tissue. These receptors all come from a person aged 70 to 85 with lung adenocarcinoma. Each CDR3 is given with its conserved first and last residue. The D gene is left open where the match is weak. Some rows mark clone size as missing; the rest say once, few, many or name a class of expanded clone.

TRBV18	TRBD1	once	TRBJ1-3	CASSPPTGDENTIYF	TGTGCCAGCTCACCACCTACAGGGGACGAAAACACCATATATTTT
TRBV21-1	NA	NA	TRBJ2-1	CASSKEWAGDPQFF	TGTGCCAGCAGCAAAGAATGGGCGGGAGACCCACAGTTCTTC
TRBV5-6	NA	few	TRBJ1-2	CASSPRPADYGYTF	TGTGCCAGCAGCCCGCGACCGGCCGATTATGGCTACACCTTC
TRBV29-1	NA	NA	TRBJ2-3	CSSQGSVLVTDTQYF	TGCAGCTCCCAAGGTTCCGTCCTCGTCACAGATACGCAGTATTTT
TRBV6-5	NA	NA	TRBJ1-5	CASSDSNSNQPQHF	TGTGCCAGCAGCGACAGTAATAGCAATCAGCCCCAGCATTTT
TRBV11-1	NA	NA	TRBJ2-7	CASSLRFYRDYEQYF	TGTGCCAGCAGCTTAAGATTCTACAGGGATTACGAGCAGTACTTC
TRBV5-4	TRBD2	NA	TRBJ2-5	CASRSGLAGQETQYF	TGTGCCAGCAGATCGGGACTAGCGGGTCAAGAGACCCAGTACTTC
TRBV5-1	NA	once	TRBJ2-6	CASSLDWSSSGANVLTF	TGCGCCAGCAGCTTGGACTGGTCCAGCTCTGGGGCCAACGTCCTGACTTTC
TRBV5-1	TRBD1	NA	TRBJ2-7	CASSFLQGGHEQYF	TGCGCCAGCAGCTTCCTACAGGGGGGCCACGAGCAGTACTTC
TRBV29-1	TRBD1	NA	TRBJ1-1	CSVSTGGNTEAFF	TGCAGCGTTAGTACAGGGGGGAACACTGAAGCTTTCTTT
TRBV19	NA	NA	TRBJ2-3	CASSIRGALITDTQYF	TGTGCCAGTAGTATAAGGGGGGCGCTCATCACAGATACGCAGTATTTT
TRBV4-2	TRBD2	NA	TRBJ2-2	CASSTEVAGGTGELFF	TGTGCCAGCTCCACCGAGGTAGCGGGAGGAACCGGGGAGCTGTTTTTT
TRBV27	NA	NA	TRBJ2-5	CASSNTGPETQYF	TGTGCCAGCAGCAATACAGGGCCGGAGACCCAGTACTTC
TRBV30	NA	NA	TRBJ2-3	CAWTRADRQYF	TGTGCCTGGACCAGAGCGGATAGGCAGTATTTT
TRBV19	TRBD2	NA	TRBJ2-3	CASRTSGLAGTDTQYF	TGTGCCAGTAGGACGTCGGGACTAGCGGGGACAGATACGCAGTATTTT
TRBV28	NA	NA	TRBJ2-7	CASSAFGSTNSYEQYF	TGTGCCAGCTCTGCTTTCGGGAGTACTAACTCCTACGAGCAGTACTTC
TRBV27	NA	NA	TRBJ1-5	CASSLSIGDQPQHF	TGTGCCAGCAGTTTATCGATAGGTGATCAGCCCCAGCATTTT
TRBV7-6	NA	NA	TRBJ2-5	CASSLDAEETQYF	TGTGCCAGCAGCTTAGATGCAGAAGAGACTCAGTACTTC
TRBV21-1	NA	NA	TRBJ2-7	CANLLGTADYEQYF	TGTGCCAACCTACTAGGGACAGCGGACTACGAGCAGTACTTC
TRBV7-9	TRBD1	NA	TRBJ2-7	CASSLSLGQGAVEQYF	TGTGCCAGCAGCTTATCCCTCGGACAGGGGGCCGTCGAGCAGTACTTC
TRBV11-1	TRBD1	NA	TRBJ2-4	CASSLGNRGQGKNIQYF	TGTGCCAGCAGCTTGGGGAACAGGGGGCAGGGCAAAAACATTCAGTACTTC
TRBV30	NA	few	TRBJ2-2	CAWRSGADGELFF	TGTGCCTGGAGGTCCGGGGCTGACGGGGAGCTGTTTTTT
TRBV25-1	NA	few	TRBJ1-2	CASSEGGYGYTF	TGTGCCAGCAGTGAAGGGGGCTATGGCTACACCTTC
TRBV9	NA	NA	TRBJ2-7	CASSVSRKVFPYEQYF	TGTGCCAGCAGCGTAAGCCGTAAGGTCTTTCCCTACGAGCAGTACTTC
TRBV6-5	NA	NA	TRBJ1-1	CASSYRYGSTEAFF	TGTGCCAGCAGTTACCGTTACGGCAGCACTGAAGCTTTCTTT
TRBV29-1	NA	NA	TRBJ2-7	CSVGLVAGGEQYF	TGCAGCGTTGGACTAGTCGCTGGTGGCGAGCAGTACTTC
TRBV29-1	TRBD1	NA	TRBJ1-2	CSVVGPGGNLDGYTF	TGCAGCGTTGTTGGCCCAGGGGGCAATCTAGATGGCTACACCTTC
TRBV30	NA	NA	TRBJ2-2	CAWNEGRVTGELFF	TGTGCCTGGAACGAGGGGCGGGTCACCGGGGAGCTGTTTTTT
TRBV27	NA	once	TRBJ1-1	CASIPGGWATEAFF	TGTGCCAGCATTCCCGGGGGCTGGGCGACTGAAGCTTTCTTT
TRBV11-3	TRBD2	NA	TRBJ2-5	CASSSGLAGDSQETQYF	TGTGCCAGCAGCTCCGGACTAGCGGGGGATTCCCAAGAGACCCAGTACTTC
TRBV27	TRBD1	NA	TRBJ2-5	CASRIRTTGGGQETQYF	TGTGCCAGCAGGATCCGGACGACAGGGGGGGGGCAAGAGACCCAGTACTTC
TRBV7-8	TRBD1	once	TRBJ2-5	CASSLRRPQGVQETQYF	TGTGCCAGCAGCTTAAGAAGACCCCAGGGGGTCCAGGAGACCCAGTACTTC
TRBV18	TRBD1	NA	TRBJ1-2	CASAETSGTGPYGYTF	TGTGCCAGCGCGGAGACTAGTGGGACAGGGCCCTATGGCTACACCTTC
TRBV5-1	TRBD1	once	TRBJ2-3	CASSPGARQGGSDTQYF	TGCGCCAGCAGCCCGGGAGCTCGACAGGGGGGGTCAGATACGCAGTATTTT
TRBV30	TRBD1	few	TRBJ1-3	CAWSTGGAAGNTIYF	TGTGCCTGGAGTACAGGGGGGGCTGCGGGAAACACCATATATTTT
TRBV7-2	NA	NA	TRBJ2-1	CASSLNMRPYNEQFF	TGTGCCAGCAGCTTAAACATGCGTCCCTACAATGAGCAGTTCTTC
TRBV6-1	NA	NA	TRBJ1-1	CASVGGPEAFF	TGTGCCAGTGTTGGGGGGCCTGAAGCTTTCTTT
TRBV7-9	NA	NA	TRBJ1-4	CASSPTVQGEKLFF	TGTGCCAGCAGCCCGACCGTACAGGGTGAAAAACTGTTTTTT
TRBV11-2	NA	NA	TRBJ2-2	CASSPYLGATGELFF	TGTGCCAGCAGCCCCTATCTAGGGGCGACCGGGGAGCTGTTTTTT
TRBV7-3	NA	few	TRBJ1-6	CASGQGQNSPLHF	TGTGCCAGCGGGCAGGGGCAGAATTCACCCCTCCACTTT
TRBV2	NA	NA	TRBJ2-4	CASSRTVLENIQYF	TGTGCCAGCAGCCGGACAGTTCTCGAAAACATTCAGTACTTC
TRBV19	TRBD2	NA	TRBJ2-7	CATREGVSTYEQYF	TGTGCCACGCGGGAGGGTGTAAGCACCTACGAGCAGTACTTC